This TCR beta chain was retrieved from a study of PD-L1 blockade in urothelial cancer. Study overall: Researchers looked at the blood 3 weeks (second dose) and 6 weeks after treatment began.

The investigators introduced synthetic TCR analog templates into each PCR as spikes. This table comes from immunoSEQ multiplex PCR, and its TCRdb copy is limited to in-frame clones, with some not included. The table has 70,000 to 75,000 clones, 84% seen once. The junction had 8 bases not matched to a gene; V was cut back by 4 bases and J by 4 bases. The CDR3 spans 16 residues. Germline V gene lookup returns CDR1 SGHRS and CDR2 YFSETQ. The time point here: pretreatment peripheral blood. The chain couples TRBV5-1 to TRBJ1-4; 9 positions agree with TRBD1. Sequencing used PBMCs, obtained around atezolizumab (anti-PD-L1) treatment. The clonotype originates from a woman between 65 and 79 years old with urothelial cancer. The CDR3 bases are TGCGCCAGCAGCCTAGGGACAGGGTATGGTAATGAAAAACTGTTTTTT. This gives the protein CASSLGTGYGNEKLFF.